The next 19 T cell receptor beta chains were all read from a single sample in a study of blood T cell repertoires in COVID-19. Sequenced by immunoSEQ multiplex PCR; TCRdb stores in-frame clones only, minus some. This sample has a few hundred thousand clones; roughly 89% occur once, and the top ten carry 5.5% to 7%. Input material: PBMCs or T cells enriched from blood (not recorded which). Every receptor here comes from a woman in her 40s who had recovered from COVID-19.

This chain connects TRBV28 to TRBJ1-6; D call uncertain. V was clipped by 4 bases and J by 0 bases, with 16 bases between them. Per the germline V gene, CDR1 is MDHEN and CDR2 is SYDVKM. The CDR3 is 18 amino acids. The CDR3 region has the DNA TGTGCCAGCAGTTCCCCCGCGGCAGTGAGCTCCTATAATTCACCCCTCCACTTT. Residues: CASSSPAAVSSYNSPLHF.

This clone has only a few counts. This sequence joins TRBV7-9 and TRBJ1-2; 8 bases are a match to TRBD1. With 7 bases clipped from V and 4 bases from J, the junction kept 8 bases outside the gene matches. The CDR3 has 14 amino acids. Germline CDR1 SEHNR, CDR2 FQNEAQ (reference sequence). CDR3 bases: TGTGCCAGCACCACCCGGGACAGGAGCTATGGCTACACCTTC. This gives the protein CASTTRDRSYGYTF.

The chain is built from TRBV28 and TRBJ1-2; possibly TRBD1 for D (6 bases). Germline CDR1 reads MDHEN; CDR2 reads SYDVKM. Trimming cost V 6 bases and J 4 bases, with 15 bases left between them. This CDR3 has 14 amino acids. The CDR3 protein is CASSPGTFSYGYTF. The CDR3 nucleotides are TGTGCCAGCAGCCCTGGGACATTCAGCTATGGCTACACCTTC.

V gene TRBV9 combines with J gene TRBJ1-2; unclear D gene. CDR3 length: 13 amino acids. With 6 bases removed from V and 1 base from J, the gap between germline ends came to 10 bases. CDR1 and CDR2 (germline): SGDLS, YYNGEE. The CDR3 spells CASKSEGNYGYTF. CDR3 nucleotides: TGTGCCAGCAAATCAGAGGGTAACTATGGCTACACCTTC.

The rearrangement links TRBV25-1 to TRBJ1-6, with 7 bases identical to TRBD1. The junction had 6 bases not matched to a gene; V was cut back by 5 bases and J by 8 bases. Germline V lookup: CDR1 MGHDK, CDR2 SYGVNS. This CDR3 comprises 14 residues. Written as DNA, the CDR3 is TGTGCCAGCAGTACACGGGACAGCCATTCACCCCTCCACTTT. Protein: CASSTRDSHSPLHF. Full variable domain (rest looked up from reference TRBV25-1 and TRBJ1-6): EADIYQTPRYLVIGTGKKITLECSQTMGHDKMYWYQQDPGMELHLIHYSYGVNSTEKGDLSSESTVSRIRTEHFPLTLESARPSHTSQYLCASSTRDSHSPLHFGNGTRLTVT.

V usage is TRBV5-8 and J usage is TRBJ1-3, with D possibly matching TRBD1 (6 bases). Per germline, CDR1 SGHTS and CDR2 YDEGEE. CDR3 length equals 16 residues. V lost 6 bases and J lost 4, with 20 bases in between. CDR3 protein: CASTQPSWGLGNTIYF. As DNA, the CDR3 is TGTGCCAGCACCCAACCTTCCTGGGGGCTCGGAAACACCATATATTTT.

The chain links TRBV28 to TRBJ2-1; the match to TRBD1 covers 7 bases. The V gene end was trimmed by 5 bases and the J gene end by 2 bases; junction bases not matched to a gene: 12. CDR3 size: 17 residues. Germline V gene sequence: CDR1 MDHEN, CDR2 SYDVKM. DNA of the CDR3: TGTGCCAGCAGTACCCCGAGGGCAGGGGGTACCTACAATGAGCAGTTCTTC. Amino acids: CASSTPRAGGTYNEQFF.

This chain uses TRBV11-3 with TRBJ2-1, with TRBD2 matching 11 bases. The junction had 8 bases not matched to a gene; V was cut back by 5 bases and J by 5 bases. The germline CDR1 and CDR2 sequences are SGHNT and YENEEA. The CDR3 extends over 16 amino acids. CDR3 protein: CASSPTGTSGNNEQFF. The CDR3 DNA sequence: TGTGCCAGCAGCCCCACCGGGACTAGCGGAAACAATGAGCAGTTCTTC.

CDR3 bases: TGTGCCAGCAGCTTAGTTGGGACAGGGGTTGACAATGAGCAGTTCTTC. This gives the protein CASSLVGTGVDNEQFF. V usage is TRBV7-3 and J usage is TRBJ2-1; 10 bases align to TRBD1. CDR1 is SGHTA and CDR2 is FQGTGA in the germline V gene. V was clipped by 2 bases and J by 5 bases; unmatched bases: 6. The length of the CDR3 is 16 residues.

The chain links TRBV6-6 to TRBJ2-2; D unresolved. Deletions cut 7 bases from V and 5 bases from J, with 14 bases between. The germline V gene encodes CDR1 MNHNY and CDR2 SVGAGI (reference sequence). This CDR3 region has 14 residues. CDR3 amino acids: CASTPPGVTGELFF. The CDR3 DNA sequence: TGTGCCAGCACCCCCCCGGGTGTTACCGGGGAGCTGTTTTTT.

In DNA, the CDR3 is TGTGCCAGCAGCTTAGTATATGTGGGCAGTCATGAGCAGTTCTTC. Encoded protein: CASSLVYVGSHEQFF. The gene calls are TRBV7-2 and TRBJ2-1, with unresolved D. V was cut by 1 base and J by 8 bases, with 15 bases left in between. The CDR3 loop spans 15 amino acids. CDR1 is SGHTA, CDR2 FQGNSA, per germline.

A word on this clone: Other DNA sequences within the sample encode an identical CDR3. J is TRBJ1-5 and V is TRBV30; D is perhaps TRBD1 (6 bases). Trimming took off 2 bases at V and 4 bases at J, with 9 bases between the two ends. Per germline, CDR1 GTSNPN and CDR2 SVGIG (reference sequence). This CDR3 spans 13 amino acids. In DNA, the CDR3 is TGTGCCTGGAGTCCGCAGGGGAATCAGCCCCAGCATTTT. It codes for CAWSPQGNQPQHF.

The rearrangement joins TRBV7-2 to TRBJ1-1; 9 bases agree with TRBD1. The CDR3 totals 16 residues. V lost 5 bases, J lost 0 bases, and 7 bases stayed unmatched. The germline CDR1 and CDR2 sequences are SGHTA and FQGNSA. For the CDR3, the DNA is TGTGCCAGCAGCCCTGACAGGGGGTTCATGAACACTGAAGCTTTCTTT. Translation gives CASSPDRGFMNTEAFF.

The CDR3 sequence: CASSPDRSNTEAFF. The CDR3, as DNA: TGTGCCAGCAGTCCCGACAGATCGAACACTGAAGCTTTCTTT. V usage is TRBV28 and J usage is TRBJ1-1; TRBD1 might be the D (5 bases). The CDR3 runs to 14 residues. The germline CDR1 and CDR2 sequences are MDHEN and SYDVKM. V was shortened by 5 bases and J by 1 base, with 11 bases between the two germline ends.

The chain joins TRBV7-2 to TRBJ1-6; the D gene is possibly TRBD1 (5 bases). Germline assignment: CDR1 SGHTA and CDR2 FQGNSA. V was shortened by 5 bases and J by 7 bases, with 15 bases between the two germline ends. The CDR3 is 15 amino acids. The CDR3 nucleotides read TGTGCCAGCAGCCCCACCGCAGGGCCCAATTCACCCCTCCACTTT. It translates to CASSPTAGPNSPLHF.

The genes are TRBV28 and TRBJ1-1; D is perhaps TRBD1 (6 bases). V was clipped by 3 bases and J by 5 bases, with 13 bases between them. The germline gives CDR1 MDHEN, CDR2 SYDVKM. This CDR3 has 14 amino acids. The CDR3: CASSFGGAVTEAFF. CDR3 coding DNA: TGTGCCAGCAGTTTTGGGGGGGCCGTGACTGAAGCTTTCTTT. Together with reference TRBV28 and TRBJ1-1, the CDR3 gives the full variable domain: DVKVTQSSRYLVKRTGEKVFLECVQDMDHENMFWYRQDPGLGLRLIYFSYDVKMKEKGDIPEGYSVSREKKERFSLILESASTNQTSMYLCASSFGGAVTEAFFGQGTRLTVV.

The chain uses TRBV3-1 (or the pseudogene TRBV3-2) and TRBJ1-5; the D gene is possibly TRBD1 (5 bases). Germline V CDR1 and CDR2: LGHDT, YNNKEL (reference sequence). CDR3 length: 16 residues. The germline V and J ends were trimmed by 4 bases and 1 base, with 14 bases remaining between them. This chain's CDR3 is CASSPWQGGSNQPQHF. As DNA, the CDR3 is TGTGCCAGCAGCCCCTGGCAGGGTGGAAGCAATCAGCCCCAGCATTTT.

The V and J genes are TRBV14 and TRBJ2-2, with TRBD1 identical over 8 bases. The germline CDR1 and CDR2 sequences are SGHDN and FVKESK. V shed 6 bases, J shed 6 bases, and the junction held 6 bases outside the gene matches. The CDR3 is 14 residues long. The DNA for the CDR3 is TGTGCCAGCAGAGGACAGGGTCGGTCCGGGGAGCTGTTTTTT. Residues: CASRGQGRSGELFF.

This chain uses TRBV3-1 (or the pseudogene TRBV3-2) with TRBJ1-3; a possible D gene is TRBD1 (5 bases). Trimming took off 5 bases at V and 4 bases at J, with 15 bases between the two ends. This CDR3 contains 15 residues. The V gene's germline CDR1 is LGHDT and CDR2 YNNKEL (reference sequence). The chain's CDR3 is CASSYRVGRGNTIYF. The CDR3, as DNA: TGTGCCAGCAGCTACCGGGTGGGGCGAGGAAACACCATATATTTT.